The sequence of this T cell receptor beta chain was determined in a study of T-cell reconstitution after alpha-beta-depleted transplantation in children. Preparation of the TCRbeta library was carried out with unique molecular identifiers. TCRdb independently ran MiXCR on the PCR reads; one entry per CDR3 protein. This table has fewer than 250,000 distinct CDR3 sequences, 17% appearing once. Between the trimmed V and J ends, which lost 4 bases and 2 bases, there was a span of 10 bases. The CDR3 consists of 14 residues. This sequence was found in a male patient aged 2-15 years who had a stem cell transplant for acute lymphoblastic leukemia, so the T cells may come from the graft donor. This rearrangement joins TRBV12-3 or TRBV12-4 to TRBJ2-3, with D maybe TRBD2 (5 bases). Sample: PBMCs, mostly from graft donor cells, taken 360 days after TCRalphabeta/CD19-depleted stem cell transplant. CDR3 sequence reads: CASSSLVSTDTQYF. The CDR3 region has the DNA TGTGCCAGCAGTTCACTAGTATCCACAGATACGCAGTATTTT.